Listed below are T cell receptor beta chains from one sample, sequenced in a study of cytomegalovirus exposure and HLA in healthy donors. Some clones are missing from TCRdb's copy, which holds only in-frame ones; the method was immunoSEQ multiplex PCR. There are under 55,000 clones in the sample; about three quarters occur only once, and about 3% lies in the top ten. The sample comprised PBMCs. Source of these receptors: a man aged 18 to 30 in good health and CMV-seronegative. Each CDR3 is given with its conserved first and last residue. The D gene is left open where the match is weak. Some rows mark clone size as missing; the rest say once, few, many or name a class of expanded clone.

TRBV6-5	-	TRBJ2-3	-	CASSYGGAADTQYF	TGTGCCAGCAGTTACGGGGGGGCTGCAGATACGCAGTATTTT
TRBV7-8	-	TRBJ2-7	few	CARTTSSYEQYF	TGTGCCAGGACAACTAGCTCCTACGAGCAGTACTTC
TRBV29-1	-	TRBJ1-1	-	CSVALDSGTEAFF	TGCAGCGTTGCCCTGGACAGCGGCACTGAAGCTTTCTTT
TRBV12-5	-	TRBJ2-5	-	CASGFSSETQYF	TGTGCTAGTGGTTTTTCTTCAGAGACCCAGTACTTC
TRBV4-1	-	TRBJ1-4	-	CASSQEQANGEKLFF	TGCGCCAGCAGCCAGGAACAGGCCAATGGGGAAAAACTGTTTTTT
TRBV6-5	-	TRBJ1-2	few	CASSSRIALNYGYTF	TGTGCCAGCAGTTCGCGGATAGCGTTAAACTATGGCTACACCTTC
TRBV30	TRBD1	TRBJ1-1	-	CARNRGNTEAFF	TGTGCCCGAAACAGGGGAAACACTGAAGCTTTCTTT
TRBV29-1	TRBD2	TRBJ2-7	-	CSVLGREGSSYEQYF	TGCAGCGTTTTAGGCAGGGAGGGAAGCTCCTACGAGCAGTACTTC
TRBV7-7	-	TRBJ2-1	-	CASSLGLDNEQFF	TGTGCTAGCAGCTTAGGTTTAGACAATGAGCAGTTCTTC
TRBV6-5	TRBD1	TRBJ2-7	few	CASKQGIHYEQYF	TGTGCCAGTAAACAGGGGATTCACTACGAGCAGTACTTC
TRBV7-8	-	TRBJ1-1	-	CASSLGGDATGTEAFF	TGTGCCAGCAGCTTAGGGGGAGACGCGACAGGCACTGAAGCTTTCTTT
TRBV2	TRBD1	TRBJ1-1	-	CASSVNSGTAEAFF	TGTGCCAGCAGTGTTAATTCGGGGACAGCTGAAGCTTTCTTT
TRBV2	TRBD1	TRBJ1-5	-	CASSGGRGSNQPQHF	TGTGCCAGCAGTGGGGGCAGGGGGAGTAATCAGCCCCAGCATTTT
TRBV6-6	-	TRBJ2-1	-	CASTSGPAGQFF	TGTGCCAGCACTTCGGGCCCGGCGGGGCAGTTCTTC
TRBV5-1	-	TRBJ2-7	-	CASSLVSGSYEQYF	TGCGCCAGCAGCTTGGTTTCCGGGAGCTACGAGCAGTACTTC
TRBV27	-	TRBJ2-1	-	CASSPLYNEQFF	TGTGCCAGCAGTCCCCTGTACAATGAGCAGTTCTTC
TRBV28	-	TRBJ2-2	-	CASSLIHTQMTGGNTGELFF	TGTGCCAGCAGTTTAATCCACACCCAGATGACAGGAGGGAACACCGGGGAGCTGTTTTTT
TRBV4-3	-	TRBJ1-2	-	CASSQGNPPGGGYTF	TGCGCCAGCAGCCAAGGCAACCCTCCGGGGGGTGGCTACACCTTC
TRBV7-2	TRBD2	TRBJ2-3	-	CASSLTSGSADTQYF	TGTGCCAGCAGCTTGACTAGCGGGAGTGCAGATACGCAGTATTTT
TRBV6-5	TRBD1	TRBJ2-5	-	CASSYATGEETQYF	TGTGCCAGCAGTTACGCGACAGGGGAGGAGACCCAGTACTTC
TRBV7-9	TRBD2	TRBJ2-2	-	CASSFGTSGGTGELFF	TGTGCCAGCAGCTTTGGGACTAGCGGTGGCACCGGGGAGCTGTTTTTT
TRBV7-7	-	TRBJ2-5	-	CASSLGHGGRETQYF	TGTGCCAGCAGCTTAGGTCACGGAGGAAGAGAGACCCAGTACTTC
TRBV28	-	TRBJ1-6	once	CASSLGGLDSPLHF	TGTGCCAGCAGTTTAGGAGGTTTAGATTCACCCCTCCACTTT
TRBV4-2	-	TRBJ1-4	few	CASSQDRVGEKLFF	TGTGCCAGCAGCCAAGACAGGGTGGGCGAAAAACTGTTTTTT